The following is a TCR beta chain sequence with its context. Its antigen is as yet unknown. The data belong to a study of cytomegalovirus exposure and HLA in healthy donors. Notes on the study in general: Some TCR beta chains (more than 150 of them) were listed as cytomegalovirus-associated.

Data came from immunoSEQ multiplex PCR; TCRdb stores just in-frame clones and leaves some out. The table includes roughly 150,000 clones, approximately 88% detected once. The sequenced material came from PBMCs. This receptor was obtained from a woman aged 18-29 years in good health and CMV-seropositive.

The CDR3 loop reads CASSLGTRAYNEQFF. Written as DNA, the CDR3 is TGTGCCAGCAGTTTGGGGACACGAGCCTACAATGAGCAGTTCTTC. The V gene is TRBV28, the J gene TRBJ2-1; TRBD1 might be the D (6 bases). Trimming left V 3 bases short and J 2 bases short, with 11 bases between. The CDR3 covers 15 residues. Looked up from germline, CDR1 is MDHEN and CDR2 is SYDVKM.